This record concerns one T cell receptor beta chain sequence. Antigen unknown. This CDR3 comprises 15 residues. Per the germline V gene, CDR1 is SGDLS and CDR2 is YYNGEE. Trimming removed 2 bases from V and 3 bases from J; junction bases left unmatched: 3. Random hexamers served to reverse transcribe roughly 0.5 to 1 ug RNA. TCRdb used MiXCR to reprocess the immunoSEQ multiplex PCR reads, holding one entry per CDR3 protein. Among some 180,000 distinct CDR3 sequences, around 94% were seen once, and the ten largest hold 0.095% to 0.1%. The source of the sample is a study of CD8 T cells in Susac syndrome. Findings of the study overall: When the CD4+ T cell repertoires of patients with Susac syndrome were examined, they did not show any clonal expansion.

V usage is TRBV9 and J usage is TRBJ2-3, with 10 bases fitting TRBD2. The sequenced sample was CD4+ T cells from PBMCs. The origin of this receptor is a human donor with Susac syndrome. CDR3: CASSVTSGETDTQYF. CDR3 in DNA: TGTGCCAGCAGCGTTACTAGCGGGGAGACAGATACGCAGTATTTT.